The entry below gives a single T cell receptor beta chain sequence along with its context. Through a sample-barcoded 5' primer and a J-beta primer mix, a second PCR was run for roughly 6 to 12 cycles. TCRdb independently ran MiXCR on the 5' RACE reads; one entry per CDR3 protein. This table has approximately 1,700,000 distinct CDR3 sequences, roughly 43% appearing once. This CDR3 spans 14 amino acids. V gave up 6 bases and J gave up 10 bases; unmatched junction bases: 5. Germline V lookup: CDR1 MNHEY, CDR2 SVGAGI. The sample originates from a study of blood T cells in healthy people across ages. Sequences were obtained from blood. This sequence joins TRBV6-5 and TRBJ2-1; TRBD2 matches at 14 bases. This receptor was taken from a human donor in good health. The CDR3 DNA reads TGTGCCAGCAGATTAGGACTAGCGGGGGGCGAGCAGTTCTTC. Its protein is CASRLGLAGGEQFF.